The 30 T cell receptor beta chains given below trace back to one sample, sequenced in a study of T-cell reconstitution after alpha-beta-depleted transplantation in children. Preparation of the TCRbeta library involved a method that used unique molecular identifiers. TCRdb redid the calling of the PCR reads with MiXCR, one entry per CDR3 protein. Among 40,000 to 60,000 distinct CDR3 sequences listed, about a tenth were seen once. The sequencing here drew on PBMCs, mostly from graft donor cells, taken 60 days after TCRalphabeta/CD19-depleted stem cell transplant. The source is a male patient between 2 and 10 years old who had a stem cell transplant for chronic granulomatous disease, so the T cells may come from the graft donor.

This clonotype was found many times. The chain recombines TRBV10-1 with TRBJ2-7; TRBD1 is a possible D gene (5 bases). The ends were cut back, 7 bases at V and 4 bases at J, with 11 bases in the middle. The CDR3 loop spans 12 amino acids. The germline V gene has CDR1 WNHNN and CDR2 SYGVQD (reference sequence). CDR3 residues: CASKIQEYEQYF. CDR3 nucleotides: TGCGCCAGCAAAATACAGGAGTACGAGCAGTACTTC.

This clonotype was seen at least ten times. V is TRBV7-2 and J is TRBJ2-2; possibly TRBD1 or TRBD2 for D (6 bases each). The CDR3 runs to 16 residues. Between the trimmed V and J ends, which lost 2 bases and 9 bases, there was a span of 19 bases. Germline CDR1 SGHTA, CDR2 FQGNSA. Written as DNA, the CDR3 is TGTGCCAGCAGCTTACGAGGGGGGCTAAGGGCGAGGGAGCTGTTTTTT. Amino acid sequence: CASSLRGGLRARELFF.

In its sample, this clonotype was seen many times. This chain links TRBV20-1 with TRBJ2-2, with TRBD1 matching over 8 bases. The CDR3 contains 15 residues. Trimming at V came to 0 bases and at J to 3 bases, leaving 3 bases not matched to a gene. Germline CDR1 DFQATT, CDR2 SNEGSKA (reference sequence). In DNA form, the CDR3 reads TGCAGTGCTAGAGACCGGACAGGGCACACCGGGGAGCTGTTTTTT. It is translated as CSARDRTGHTGELFF.

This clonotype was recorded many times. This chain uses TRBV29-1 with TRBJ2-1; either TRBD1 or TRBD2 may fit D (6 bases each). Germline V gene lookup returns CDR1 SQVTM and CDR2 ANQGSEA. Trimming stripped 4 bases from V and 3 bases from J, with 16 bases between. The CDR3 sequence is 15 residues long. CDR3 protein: CSVGRGASFYNEQFF. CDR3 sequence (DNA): TGCAGCGTTGGAAGGGGGGCTTCGTTCTACAATGAGCAGTTCTTC.

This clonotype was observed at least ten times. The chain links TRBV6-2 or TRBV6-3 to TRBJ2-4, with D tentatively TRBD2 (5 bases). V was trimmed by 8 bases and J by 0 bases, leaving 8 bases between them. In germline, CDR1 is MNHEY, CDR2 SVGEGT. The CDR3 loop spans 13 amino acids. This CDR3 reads CASRGIAKNIQYF. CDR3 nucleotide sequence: TGTGCCAGCCGAGGGATAGCCAAAAACATTCAGTACTTC.

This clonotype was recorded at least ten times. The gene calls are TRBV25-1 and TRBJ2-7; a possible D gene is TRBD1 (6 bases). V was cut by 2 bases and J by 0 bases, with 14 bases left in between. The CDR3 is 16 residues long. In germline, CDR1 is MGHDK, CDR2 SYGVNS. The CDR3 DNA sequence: TGTGCCAGCAGTGAACAAGGACAGAGGAGCTCCTACGAGCAGTACTTC. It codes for CASSEQGQRSSYEQYF.

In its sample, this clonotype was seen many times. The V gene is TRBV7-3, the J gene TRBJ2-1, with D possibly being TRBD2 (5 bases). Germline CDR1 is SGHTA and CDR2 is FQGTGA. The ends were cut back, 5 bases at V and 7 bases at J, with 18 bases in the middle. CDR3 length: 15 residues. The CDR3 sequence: CASSQRLARVNEQFF. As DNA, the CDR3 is TGTGCCAGCAGCCAACGGCTAGCTAGGGTGAATGAGCAGTTCTTC.

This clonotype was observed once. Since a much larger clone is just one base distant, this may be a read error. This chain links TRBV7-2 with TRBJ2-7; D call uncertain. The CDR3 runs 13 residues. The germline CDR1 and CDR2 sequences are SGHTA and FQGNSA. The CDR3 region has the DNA TGTGCCGGCAGCTTAGTCAGTAGTAACGAGCAGTACTTC. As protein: CAGSLVSSNEQYF.

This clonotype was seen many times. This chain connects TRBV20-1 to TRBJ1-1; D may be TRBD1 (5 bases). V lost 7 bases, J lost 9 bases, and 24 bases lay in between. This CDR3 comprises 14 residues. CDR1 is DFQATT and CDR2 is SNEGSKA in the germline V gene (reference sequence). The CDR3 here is CSGGTPGAGRKAFF. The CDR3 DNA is TGCAGTGGCGGGACCCCTGGGGCAGGTCGGAAAGCTTTCTTT.

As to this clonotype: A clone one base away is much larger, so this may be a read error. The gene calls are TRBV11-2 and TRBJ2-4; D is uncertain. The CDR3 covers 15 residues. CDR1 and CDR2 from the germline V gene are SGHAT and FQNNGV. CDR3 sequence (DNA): TGTGCCAGCAGCTTAGGCGTGGTAGCCAAAACCATTCAGTACTTC. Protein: CASSLGVVAKTIQYF.

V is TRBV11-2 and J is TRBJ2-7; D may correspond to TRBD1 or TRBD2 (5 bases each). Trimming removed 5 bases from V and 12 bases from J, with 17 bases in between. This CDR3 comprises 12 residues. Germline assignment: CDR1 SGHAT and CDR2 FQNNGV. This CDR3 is CASSGTAGPTYF. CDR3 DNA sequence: TGTGCCAGCAGCGGGACGGCAGGGCCTACGTACTTC.

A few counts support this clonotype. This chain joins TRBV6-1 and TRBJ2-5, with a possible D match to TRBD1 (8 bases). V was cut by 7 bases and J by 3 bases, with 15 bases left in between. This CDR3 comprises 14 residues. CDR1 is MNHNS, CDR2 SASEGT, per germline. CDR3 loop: CASNRGGYEETQYF. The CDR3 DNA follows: TGTGCCAGCAACAGGGGGGGATATGAAGAGACCCAGTACTTC.

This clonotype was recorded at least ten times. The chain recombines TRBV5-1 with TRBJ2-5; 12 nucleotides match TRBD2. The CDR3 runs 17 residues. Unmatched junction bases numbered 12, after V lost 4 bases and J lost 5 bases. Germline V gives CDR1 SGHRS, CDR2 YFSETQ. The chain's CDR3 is CASSLLTTSGSGETQYF. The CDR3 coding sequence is TGCGCCAGCAGCCTTCTTACGACTAGCGGGAGTGGGGAGACCCAGTACTTC.

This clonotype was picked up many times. In DNA, the CDR3 is TGTGCCAGCAGCCCGACGGGACTCTACAATGAGCAGTTCTTC. Amino acid sequence: CASSPTGLYNEQFF. The V and J genes are TRBV3-1 and TRBJ2-1, with TRBD2 as a possible D gene (6 bases). Germline V gene sequence: CDR1 LGHDT, CDR2 YNNKEL (reference sequence). There are 14 residues in the CDR3. V lost 4 bases and J 3 bases, leaving 10 bases between the germline ends.

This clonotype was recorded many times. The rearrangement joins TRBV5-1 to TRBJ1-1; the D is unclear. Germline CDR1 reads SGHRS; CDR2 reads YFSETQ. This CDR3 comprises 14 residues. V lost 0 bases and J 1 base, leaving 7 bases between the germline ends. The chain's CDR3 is CASSLGAQNTEAFF. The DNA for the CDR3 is TGCGCCAGCAGCTTGGGAGCTCAGAACACTGAAGCTTTCTTT.

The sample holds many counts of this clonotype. The CDR3, as DNA: TGCGCCAGCAGCTTGGCCACAGGGTACGAGCAGTACTTC. It yields the protein CASSLATGYEQYF. This rearrangement joins TRBV5-1 to TRBJ2-7; possibly TRBD1 for D (6 bases). The CDR3 loop spans 13 amino acids. V lost 0 bases to trimming and J lost 4 bases, with 8 bases between them. The germline V gene has CDR1 SGHRS and CDR2 YFSETQ.

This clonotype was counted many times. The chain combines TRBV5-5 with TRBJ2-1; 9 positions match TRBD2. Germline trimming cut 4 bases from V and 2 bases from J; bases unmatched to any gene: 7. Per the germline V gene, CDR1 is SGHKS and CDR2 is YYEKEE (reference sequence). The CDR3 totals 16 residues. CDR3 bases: TGTGCCAGCAGCGAGACTAGCGGACTCCCCTACAATGAGCAGTTCTTC. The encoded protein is CASSETSGLPYNEQFF.

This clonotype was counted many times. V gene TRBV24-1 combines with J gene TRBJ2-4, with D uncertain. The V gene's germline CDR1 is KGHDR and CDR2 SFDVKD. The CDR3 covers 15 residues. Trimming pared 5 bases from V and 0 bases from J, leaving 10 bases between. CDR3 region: CATSGGVQAKNIQYF. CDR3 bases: TGTGCCACCAGTGGGGGTGTTCAAGCCAAAAACATTCAGTACTTC.

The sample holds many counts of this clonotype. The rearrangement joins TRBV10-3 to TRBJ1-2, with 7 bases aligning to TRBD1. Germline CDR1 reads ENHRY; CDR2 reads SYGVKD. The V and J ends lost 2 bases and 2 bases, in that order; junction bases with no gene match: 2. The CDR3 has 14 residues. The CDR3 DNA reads TGTGCCATCAGTGAGGGACAGGTCAACTATGGCTACACCTTC. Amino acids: CAISEGQVNYGYTF.

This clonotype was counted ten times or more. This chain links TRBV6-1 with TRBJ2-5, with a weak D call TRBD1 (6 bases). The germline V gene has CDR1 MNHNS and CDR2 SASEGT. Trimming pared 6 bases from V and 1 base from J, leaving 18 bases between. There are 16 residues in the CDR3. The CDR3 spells CASRQGDSWAQETQYF. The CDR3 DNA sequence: TGTGCCAGCAGACAGGGTGACTCATGGGCCCAAGAGACCCAGTACTTC.

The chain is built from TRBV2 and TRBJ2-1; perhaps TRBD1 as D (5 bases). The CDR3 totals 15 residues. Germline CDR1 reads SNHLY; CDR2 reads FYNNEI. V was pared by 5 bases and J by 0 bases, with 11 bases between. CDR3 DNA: TGTGCCAGCAGTACGCCCGACAGCTCCTACAATGAGCAGTTCTTC. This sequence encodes CASSTPDSSYNEQFF. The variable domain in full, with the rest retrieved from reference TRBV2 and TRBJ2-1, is EPEVTQTPSHQVTQMGQEVILRCVPISNHLYFYWYRQILGQKVEFLVSFYNNEISEKSEIFDDQFSVERPDGSNFTLKIRSTKLEDSAMYFCASSTPDSSYNEQFFGPGTRLTVL.

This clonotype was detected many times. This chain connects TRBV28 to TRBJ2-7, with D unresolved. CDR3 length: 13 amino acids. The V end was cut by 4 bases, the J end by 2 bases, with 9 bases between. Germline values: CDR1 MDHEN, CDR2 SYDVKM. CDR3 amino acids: CASSYISTYEQYF. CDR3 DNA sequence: TGTGCCAGCAGTTATATTAGCACCTACGAGCAGTACTTC.

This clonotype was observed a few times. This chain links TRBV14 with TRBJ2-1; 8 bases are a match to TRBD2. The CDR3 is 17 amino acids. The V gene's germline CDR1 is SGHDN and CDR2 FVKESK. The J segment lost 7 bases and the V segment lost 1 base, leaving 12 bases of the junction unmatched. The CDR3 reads CASSQGLGRGSSNEQFF. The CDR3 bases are TGTGCCAGCAGCCAAGGGCTCGGGAGGGGCTCTTCAAATGAGCAGTTCTTC.

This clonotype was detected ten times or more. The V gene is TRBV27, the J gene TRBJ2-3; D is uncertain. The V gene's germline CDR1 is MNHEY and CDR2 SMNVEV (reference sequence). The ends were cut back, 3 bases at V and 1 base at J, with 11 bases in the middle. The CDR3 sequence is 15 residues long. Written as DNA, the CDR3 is TGTGCCAGCAGTTTGGTGCGGACGGGCACAGATACGCAGTATTTT. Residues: CASSLVRTGTDTQYF.

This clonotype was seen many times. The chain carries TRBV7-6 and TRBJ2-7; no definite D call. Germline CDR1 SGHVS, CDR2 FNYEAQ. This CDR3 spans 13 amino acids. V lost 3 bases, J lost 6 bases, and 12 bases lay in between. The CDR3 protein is CASSFKQTFEQYF. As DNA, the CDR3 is TGTGCCAGCAGCTTTAAACAGACTTTCGAGCAGTACTTC.

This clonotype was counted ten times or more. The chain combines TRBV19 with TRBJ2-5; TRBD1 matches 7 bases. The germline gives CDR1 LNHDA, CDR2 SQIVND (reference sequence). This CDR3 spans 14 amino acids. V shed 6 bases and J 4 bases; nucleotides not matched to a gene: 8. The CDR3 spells CASRLVAGGETQYF. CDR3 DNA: TGTGCCAGTAGACTCGTGGCAGGGGGAGAGACCCAGTACTTC.

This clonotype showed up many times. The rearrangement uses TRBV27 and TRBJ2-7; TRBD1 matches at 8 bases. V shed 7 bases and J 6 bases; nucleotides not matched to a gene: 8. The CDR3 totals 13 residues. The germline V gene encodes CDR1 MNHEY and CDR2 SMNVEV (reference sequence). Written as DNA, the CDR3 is TGTGCCAGCACCTTGGACAGGGTCAGCGAGCAGTACTTC. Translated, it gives CASTLDRVSEQYF.

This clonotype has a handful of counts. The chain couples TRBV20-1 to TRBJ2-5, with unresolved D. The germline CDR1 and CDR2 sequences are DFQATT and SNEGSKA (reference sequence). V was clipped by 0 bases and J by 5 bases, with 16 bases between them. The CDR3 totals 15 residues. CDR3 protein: CSAREGRSPLETQYF. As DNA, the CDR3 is TGCAGTGCTAGAGAGGGCAGGAGCCCCCTGGAGACCCAGTACTTC.

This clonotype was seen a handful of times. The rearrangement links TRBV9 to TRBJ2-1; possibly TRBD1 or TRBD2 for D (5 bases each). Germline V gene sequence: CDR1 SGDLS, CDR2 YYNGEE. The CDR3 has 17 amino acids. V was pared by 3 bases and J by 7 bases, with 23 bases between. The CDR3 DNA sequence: TGTGCCAGCAGCGCCGTCGGGGCTGGTGGGGAATTGAATGAGCAGTTCTTC. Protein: CASSAVGAGGELNEQFF.

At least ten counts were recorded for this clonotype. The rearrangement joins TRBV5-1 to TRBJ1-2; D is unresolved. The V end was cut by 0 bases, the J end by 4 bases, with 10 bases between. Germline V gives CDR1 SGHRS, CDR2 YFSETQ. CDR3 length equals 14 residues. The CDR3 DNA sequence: TGCGCCAGCAGCTTGGAGTTACAGCCCTATGGCTACACCTTC. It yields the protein CASSLELQPYGYTF. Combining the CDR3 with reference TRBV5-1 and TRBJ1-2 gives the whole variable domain KAGVTQTPRYLIKTRGQQVTLSCSPISGHRSVSWYQQTPGQGLQFLFEYFSETQRNKGNFPGRFSGRQFSNSRSEMNVSTLELGDSALYLCASSLELQPYGYTFGSGTRLTVV.